This T cell receptor beta chain stems from a study of human T cells and chemical hapten exposure. Time point indicated: healthy volunteer bleed at 2 weeks. Total RNA extraction was carried out from unfractionated whole blood. Findings of the study overall: No shift was seen in TCRs above 1 in 1000 frequency with DPC sensitization.

TCRdb recomputed calls from the RACE reads with MiXCR, one row per CDR3 protein. The data hold tens of thousands of distinct CDR3 sequences, with just under 9% observed a single time. A note on this clonotype: Its matching antigen is unknown.

V was cut by 5 bases and J by 1 base, with 14 bases left in between. This CDR3 contains 15 residues. The V gene's germline CDR1 is SGHVS and CDR2 FQNEAQ. The J gene is TRBJ1-2, the V gene TRBV7-8, with D uncertain. The sequenced sample consisted of whole blood. The clonotype comes from a female donor in good health. Some clones in this sample may be carry-over from other donors' samples. This CDR3 reads CASSPGTDFNYGYTF. CDR3 nucleotide sequence: TGTGCCAGCAGCCCAGGCACAGATTTTAACTATGGCTACACCTTC.